The sequence of this TCR beta chain was determined in a study of blood T cells in healthy people across ages. Study-level findings and limits: Correlation between TCR beta diversity and naive T cell percentage was strong.

Then a second PCR, running about 6 to 11 cycles, was carried out with a sample-barcoded 5' primer and a J-beta primer mix. Every sample gave at least 3 million paired-end reads containing CDR3. TCRdb used MiXCR to reprocess the 5' RACE reads, holding one entry per CDR3 protein. The sample lists roughly 700,000 distinct CDR3 sequences; less than 40% were seen once. At least 5.5 micrograms of total RNA were extracted per sample. The CDR3 spans 18 residues. Germline CDR1 reads SNHLY; CDR2 reads FYNNEI. Regarding this clonotype: The antigen remains undetermined. A much larger clone differs from this one at a single base, so this may be a read error.

The clonotype originates from a woman aged 80 or over in good health. This chain connects TRBV2 to TRBJ1-2; possible D gene TRBD1, 6 bases. What was sequenced was blood. The CDR3 loop reads CASSVKRTGNFLDYDYTF. DNA for the CDR3: TGTGCCAGCAGTGTGAAGAGAACAGGGAATTTCCTCGACTATGACTACACCTTC. Variable domain in full (rest from reference TRBV2 and TRBJ1-2): EPEVTQTPSHQVTQMGQEVILRCVPISNHLYFYWYRQILGQKVEFLVSFYNNEISEKSEIFDDQFSVERPDGSNFTLKIRSTKLEDSAMYFCASSVKRTGNFLDYDYTFGSGTRLTVV.